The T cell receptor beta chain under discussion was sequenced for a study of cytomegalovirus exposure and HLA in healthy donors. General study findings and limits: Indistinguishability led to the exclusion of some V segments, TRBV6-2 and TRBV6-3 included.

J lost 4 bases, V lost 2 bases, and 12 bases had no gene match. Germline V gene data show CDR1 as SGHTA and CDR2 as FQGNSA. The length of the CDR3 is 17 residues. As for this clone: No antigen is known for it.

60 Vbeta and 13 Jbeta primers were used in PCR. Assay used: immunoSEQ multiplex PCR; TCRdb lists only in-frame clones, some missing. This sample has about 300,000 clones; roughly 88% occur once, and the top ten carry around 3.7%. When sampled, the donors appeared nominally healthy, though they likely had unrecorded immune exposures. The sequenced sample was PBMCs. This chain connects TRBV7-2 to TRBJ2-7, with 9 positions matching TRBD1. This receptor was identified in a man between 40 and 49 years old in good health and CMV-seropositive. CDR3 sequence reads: CASSLYPAGDREYEQYF. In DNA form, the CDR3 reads TGTGCCAGCAGCTTATACCCGGCGGGGGACAGGGAATACGAGCAGTACTTC.